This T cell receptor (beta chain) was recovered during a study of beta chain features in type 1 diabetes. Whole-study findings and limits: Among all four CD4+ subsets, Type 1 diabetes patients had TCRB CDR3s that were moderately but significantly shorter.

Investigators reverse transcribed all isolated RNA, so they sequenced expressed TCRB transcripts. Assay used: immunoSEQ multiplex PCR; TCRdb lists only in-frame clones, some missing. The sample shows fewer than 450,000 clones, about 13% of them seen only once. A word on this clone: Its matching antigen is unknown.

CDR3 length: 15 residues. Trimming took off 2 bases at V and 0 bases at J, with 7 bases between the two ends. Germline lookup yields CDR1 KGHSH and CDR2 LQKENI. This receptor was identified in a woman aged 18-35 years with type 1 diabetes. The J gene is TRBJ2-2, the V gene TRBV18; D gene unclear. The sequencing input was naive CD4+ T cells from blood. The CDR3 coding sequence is TGTGCCAGCTCACCAACGTTAGCGAACACCGGGGAGCTGTTTTTT. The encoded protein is CASSPTLANTGELFF.